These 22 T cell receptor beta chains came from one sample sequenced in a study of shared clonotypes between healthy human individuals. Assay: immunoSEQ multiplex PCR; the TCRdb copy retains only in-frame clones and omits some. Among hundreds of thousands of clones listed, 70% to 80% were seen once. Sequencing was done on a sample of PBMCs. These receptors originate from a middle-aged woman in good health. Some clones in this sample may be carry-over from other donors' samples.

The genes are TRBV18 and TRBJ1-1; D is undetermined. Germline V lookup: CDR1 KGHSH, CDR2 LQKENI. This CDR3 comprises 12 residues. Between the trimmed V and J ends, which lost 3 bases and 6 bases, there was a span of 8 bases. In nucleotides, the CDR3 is TGTGCCAGCTCACCCCGCGTCTCTGAAGCTTTCTTT. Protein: CASSPRVSEAFF.

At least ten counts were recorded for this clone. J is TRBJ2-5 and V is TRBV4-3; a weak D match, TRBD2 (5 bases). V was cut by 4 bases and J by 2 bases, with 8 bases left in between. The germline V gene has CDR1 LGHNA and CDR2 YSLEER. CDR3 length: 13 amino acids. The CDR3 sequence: CASSLREQETQYF. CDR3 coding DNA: TGCGCCAGCAGCCTTCGGGAACAAGAGACCCAGTACTTC.

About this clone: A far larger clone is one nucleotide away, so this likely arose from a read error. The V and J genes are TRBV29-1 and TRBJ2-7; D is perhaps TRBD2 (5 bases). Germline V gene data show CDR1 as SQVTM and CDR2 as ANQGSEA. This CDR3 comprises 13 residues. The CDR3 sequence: CSVATTGNYEQHF. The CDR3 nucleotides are TGCAGCGTTGCAACTACGGGGAACTACGAGCAGCACTTC.

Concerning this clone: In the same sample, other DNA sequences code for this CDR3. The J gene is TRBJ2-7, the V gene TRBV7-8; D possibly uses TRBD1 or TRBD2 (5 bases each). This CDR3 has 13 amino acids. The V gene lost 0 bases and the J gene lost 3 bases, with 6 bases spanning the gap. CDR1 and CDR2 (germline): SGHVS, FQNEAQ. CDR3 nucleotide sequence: TGTGCCAGCAGCTTAGCGGGACGCTACGAGCAGTACTTC. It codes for CASSLAGRYEQYF. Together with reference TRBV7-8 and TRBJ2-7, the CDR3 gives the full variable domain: GAGVSQSPRYKVAKRGQDVALRCDPISGHVSLFWYQQALGQGPEFLTYFQNEAQLDKSGLPSDRFFAERPEGSVSTLKIQRTQQEDSAVYLCASSLAGRYEQYFGPGTRLTVT.

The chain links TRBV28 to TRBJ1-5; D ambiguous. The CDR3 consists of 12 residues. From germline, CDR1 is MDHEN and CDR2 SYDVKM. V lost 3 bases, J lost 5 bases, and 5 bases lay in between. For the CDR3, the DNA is TGTGCCAGCAGTTTGAGCTATCAGCCCCAGCATTTT. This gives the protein CASSLSYQPQHF.

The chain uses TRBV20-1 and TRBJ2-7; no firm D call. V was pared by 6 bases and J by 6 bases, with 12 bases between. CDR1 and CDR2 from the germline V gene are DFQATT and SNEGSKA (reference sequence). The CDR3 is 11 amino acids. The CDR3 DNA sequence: TGCAGTGCGCTGCGGTGGGGCGAGCAGTACTTC. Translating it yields CSALRWGEQYF.

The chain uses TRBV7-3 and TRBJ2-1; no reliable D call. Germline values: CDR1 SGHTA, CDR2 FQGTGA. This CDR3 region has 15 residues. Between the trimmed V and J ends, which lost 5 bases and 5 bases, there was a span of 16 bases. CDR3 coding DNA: TGTGCCAGCAGCCAAGGTCAAGCTCCCCACAATGAGCAGTTCTTC. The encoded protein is CASSQGQAPHNEQFF.

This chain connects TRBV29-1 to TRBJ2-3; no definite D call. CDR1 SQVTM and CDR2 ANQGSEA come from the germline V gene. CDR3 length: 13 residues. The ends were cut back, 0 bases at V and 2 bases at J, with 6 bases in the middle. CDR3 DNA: TGCAGCGTTGAAGAACACTCCACAGATACGCAGTATTTT. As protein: CSVEEHSTDTQYF.

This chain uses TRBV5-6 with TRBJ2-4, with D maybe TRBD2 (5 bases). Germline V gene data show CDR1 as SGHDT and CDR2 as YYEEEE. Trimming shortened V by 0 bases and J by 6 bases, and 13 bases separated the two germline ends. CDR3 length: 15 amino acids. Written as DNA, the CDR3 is TGTGCCAGCAGCTTGGATATAGCCGGACTAAACATTCAGTACTTC. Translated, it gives CASSLDIAGLNIQYF.

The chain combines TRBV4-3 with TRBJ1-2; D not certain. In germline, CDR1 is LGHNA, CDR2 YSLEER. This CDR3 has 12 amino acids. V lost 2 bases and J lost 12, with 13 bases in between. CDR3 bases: TGCGCCAGCAGCCAATCGAGGGAGAGCCACACCTTC. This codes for CASSQSRESHTF.

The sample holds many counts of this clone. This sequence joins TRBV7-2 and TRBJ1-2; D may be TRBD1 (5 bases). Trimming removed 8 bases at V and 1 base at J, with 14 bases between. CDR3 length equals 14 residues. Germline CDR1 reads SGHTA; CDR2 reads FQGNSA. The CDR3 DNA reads TGTGCCAGCTTCCGGGGGGGTGGTAACTATGGCTACACCTTC. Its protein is CASFRGGGNYGYTF.

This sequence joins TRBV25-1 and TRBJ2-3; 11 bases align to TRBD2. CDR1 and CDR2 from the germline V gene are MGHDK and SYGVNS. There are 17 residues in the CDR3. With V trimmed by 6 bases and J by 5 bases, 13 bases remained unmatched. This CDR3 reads CASSRVIAGGVRDTQYF. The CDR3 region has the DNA TGTGCCAGCAGCCGGGTCATAGCGGGAGGGGTTAGAGATACGCAGTATTTT.

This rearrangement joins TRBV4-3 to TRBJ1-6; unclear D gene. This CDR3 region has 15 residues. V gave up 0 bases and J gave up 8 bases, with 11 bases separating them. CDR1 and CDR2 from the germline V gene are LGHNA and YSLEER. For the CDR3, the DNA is TGCGCCAGCAGCCAAGACCAGGACTACGATTCACCCCTCCACTTT. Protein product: CASSQDQDYDSPLHF.

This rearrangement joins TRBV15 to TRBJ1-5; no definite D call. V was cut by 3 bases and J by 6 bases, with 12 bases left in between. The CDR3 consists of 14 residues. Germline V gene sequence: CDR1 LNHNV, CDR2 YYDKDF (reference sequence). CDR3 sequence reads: CATSRALGTQPQHF. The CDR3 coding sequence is TGTGCCACCAGCAGGGCGTTGGGCACTCAGCCCCAGCATTTT.

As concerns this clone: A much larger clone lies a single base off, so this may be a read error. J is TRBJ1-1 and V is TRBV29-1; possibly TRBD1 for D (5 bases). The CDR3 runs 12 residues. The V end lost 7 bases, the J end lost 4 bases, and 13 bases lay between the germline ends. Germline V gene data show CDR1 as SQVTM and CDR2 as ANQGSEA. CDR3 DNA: TGCAGCGGCGGGTGGGGGAGCACTGAAGCTTTCTTT. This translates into CSGGWGSTEAFF.

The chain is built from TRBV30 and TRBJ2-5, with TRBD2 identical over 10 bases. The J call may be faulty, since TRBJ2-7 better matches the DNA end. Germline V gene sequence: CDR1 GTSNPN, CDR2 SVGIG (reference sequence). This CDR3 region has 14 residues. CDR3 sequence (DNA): TGTGCCTGGAGTGTACTAGCGGGGTCCTACGAGCAGTACTTC. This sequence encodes CAWSVLAGSYEQYF.

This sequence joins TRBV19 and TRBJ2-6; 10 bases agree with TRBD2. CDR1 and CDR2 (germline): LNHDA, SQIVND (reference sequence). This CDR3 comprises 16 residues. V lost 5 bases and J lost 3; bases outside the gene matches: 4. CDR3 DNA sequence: TGTGCCAGTAGTCCTAGCGGGAGATTTGGGGCCAACGTCCTGACTTTC. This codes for CASSPSGRFGANVLTF.

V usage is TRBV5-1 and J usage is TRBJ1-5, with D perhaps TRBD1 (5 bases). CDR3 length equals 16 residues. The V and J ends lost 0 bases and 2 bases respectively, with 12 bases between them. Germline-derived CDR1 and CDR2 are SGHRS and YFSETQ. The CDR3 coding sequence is TGCGCCAGCAGCTTGGATGGCCGGGGGGGCAATCAGCCCCAGCATTTT. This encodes CASSLDGRGGNQPQHF. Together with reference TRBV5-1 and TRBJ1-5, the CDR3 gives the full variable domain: KAGVTQTPRYLIKTRGQQVTLSCSPISGHRSVSWYQQTPGQGLQFLFEYFSETQRNKGNFPGRFSGRQFSNSRSEMNVSTLELGDSALYLCASSLDGRGGNQPQHFGDGTRLSIL.

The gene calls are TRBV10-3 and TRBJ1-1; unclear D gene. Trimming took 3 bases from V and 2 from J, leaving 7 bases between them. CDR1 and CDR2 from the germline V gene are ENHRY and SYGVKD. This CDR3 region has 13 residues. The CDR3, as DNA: TGTGCCATCAGTGACACAACCAACACTGAAGCTTTCTTT. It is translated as CAISDTTNTEAFF.

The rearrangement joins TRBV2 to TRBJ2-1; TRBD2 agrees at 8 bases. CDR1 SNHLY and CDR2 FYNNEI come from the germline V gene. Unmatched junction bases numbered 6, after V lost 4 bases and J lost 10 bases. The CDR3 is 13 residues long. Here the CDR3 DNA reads TGTGCCAGCAGTGGGGGACTAGACGGGGAGCAGTTCTTC. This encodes CASSGGLDGEQFF.

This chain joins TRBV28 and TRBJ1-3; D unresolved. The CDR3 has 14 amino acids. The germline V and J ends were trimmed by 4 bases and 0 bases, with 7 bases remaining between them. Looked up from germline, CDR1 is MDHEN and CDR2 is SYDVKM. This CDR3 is CASSSGHSGNTIYF. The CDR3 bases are TGTGCCAGCAGTTCAGGTCACTCTGGAAACACCATATATTTT. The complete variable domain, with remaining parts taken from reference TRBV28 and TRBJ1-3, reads DVKVTQSSRYLVKRTGEKVFLECVQDMDHENMFWYRQDPGLGLRLIYFSYDVKMKEKGDIPEGYSVSREKKERFSLILESASTNQTSMYLCASSSGHSGNTIYFGEGSWLTVV.

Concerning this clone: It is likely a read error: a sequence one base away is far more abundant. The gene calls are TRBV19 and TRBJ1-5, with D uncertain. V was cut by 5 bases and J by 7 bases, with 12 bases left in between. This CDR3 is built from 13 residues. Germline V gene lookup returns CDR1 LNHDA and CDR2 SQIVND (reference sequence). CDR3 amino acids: CASSEVRRQPQHF. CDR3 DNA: TGTGCCAGTAGTGAGGTCCGAAGGCAGCCCCAGCATTTT.